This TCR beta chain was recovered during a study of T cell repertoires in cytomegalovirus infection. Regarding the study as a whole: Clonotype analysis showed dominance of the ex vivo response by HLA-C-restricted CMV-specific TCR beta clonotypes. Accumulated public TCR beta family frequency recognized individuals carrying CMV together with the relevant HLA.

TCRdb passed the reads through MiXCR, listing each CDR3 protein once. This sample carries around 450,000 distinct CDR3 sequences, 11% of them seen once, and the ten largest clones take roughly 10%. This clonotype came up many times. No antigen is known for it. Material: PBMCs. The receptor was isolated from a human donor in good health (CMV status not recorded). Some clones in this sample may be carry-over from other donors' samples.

The CDR3 DNA is TGTGCCAGCAGCCAACAGGGGGCGAACACTGAAGCTTTCTTT. Protein product: CASSQQGANTEAFF. V is TRBV5-4 and J is TRBJ1-1; 9 bases fit TRBD1. The CDR3 has 14 amino acids. With V trimmed by 4 bases and J by 1 base, 2 bases remained unmatched. CDR1 is SGHNT, CDR2 YYREEE, per germline (reference sequence).